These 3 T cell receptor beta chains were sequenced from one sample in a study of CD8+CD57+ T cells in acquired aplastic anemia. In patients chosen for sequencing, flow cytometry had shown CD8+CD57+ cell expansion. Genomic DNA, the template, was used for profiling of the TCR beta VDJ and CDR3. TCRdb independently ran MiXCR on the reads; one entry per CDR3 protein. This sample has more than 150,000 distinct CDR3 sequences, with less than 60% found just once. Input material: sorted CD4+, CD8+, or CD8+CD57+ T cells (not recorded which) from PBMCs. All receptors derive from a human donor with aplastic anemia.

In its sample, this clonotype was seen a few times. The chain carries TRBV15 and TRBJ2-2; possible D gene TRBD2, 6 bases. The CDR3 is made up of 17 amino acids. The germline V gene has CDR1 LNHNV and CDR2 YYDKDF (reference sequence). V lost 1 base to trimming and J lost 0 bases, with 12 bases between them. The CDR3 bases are TGTGCCACCAGCAGAGGCCCCGGGACTCCGAACACCGGGGAGCTGTTTTTT. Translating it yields CATSRGPGTPNTGELFF.

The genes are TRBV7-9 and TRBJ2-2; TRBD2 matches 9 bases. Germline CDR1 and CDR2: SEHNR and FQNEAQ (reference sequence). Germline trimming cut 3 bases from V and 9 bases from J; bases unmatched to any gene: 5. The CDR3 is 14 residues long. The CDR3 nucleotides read TGTGCCAGCAGCTTCCTGACTAGCGGCTGGGAGCTGTTTTTT. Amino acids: CASSFLTSGWELFF. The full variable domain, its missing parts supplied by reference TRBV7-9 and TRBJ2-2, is DTGVSQNPRHKITKRGQNVTFRCDPISEHNRLYWYRQTLGQGPEFLTYFQNEAQLEKSRLLSDRFSAERPKGSFSTLEIQRTEQGDSAMYLCASSFLTSGWELFFGEGSRLTVL.

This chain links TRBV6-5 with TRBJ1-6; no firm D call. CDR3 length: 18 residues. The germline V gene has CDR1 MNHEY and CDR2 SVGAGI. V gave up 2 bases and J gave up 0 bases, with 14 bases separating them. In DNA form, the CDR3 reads TGTGCCAGCAGTTACACTTATTGGGCAAGCTCCTATAATTCACCCCTCCACTTT. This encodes CASSYTYWASSYNSPLHF.